The rows below give T cell receptor beta chains drawn from one sample of a study of control samples from healthy donors and cancer patients. Profiling relied on immunoSEQ multiplex PCR, and the TCRdb table lists in-frame clones only, not all of them. This table holds tens of thousands of clones, 70% to 90% found once. The sequencing sample was made of blood. These receptors were obtained from a middle-aged man in good health. The CDR3 runs from the conserved cysteine through the conserved F or W. The D gene is left open where the match is weak. For some rows the clone size is stated as once, few or many, or as a class when expanded; others skip it.

cdr3_nt cdr3_aa j_call v_call d_call clone_size
TGTGCCAGCAGCTTGGCAAAGGGGCCTGGGGAAAAACTGTTTTTT CASSLAKGPGEKLFF TRBJ1-4 TRBV5-6 NA NA
TGTGCCAGCAGTTCTCCGGGACAGGGGCACGGCTACACCTTC CASSSPGQGHGYTF TRBJ1-2 TRBV6-2/TRBV6-3 TRBD1 NA
TGTGCCAGCAGCGTCGGACCCGGGCTTGCTGCTTTCTTT CASSVGPGLAAFF TRBJ1-1 TRBV9 NA NA
TGTGCCAGCAGCTTATTGGGGGATGAAAAACTGTTTTTT CASSLLGDEKLFF TRBJ1-4 TRBV7-6 NA once
TGTGCCAGCTACGATTTAGCGGGAGCTAGGTACGAGCAGTACTTC CASYDLAGARYEQYF TRBJ2-7 TRBV6-5 TRBD2 NA
TGTGCCAGCAGTAGACAGGGAACCGAGCAGTACTTC CASSRQGTEQYF TRBJ2-7 TRBV12-3/TRBV12-4 TRBD1 NA
TGTGCCAGCAGTCAACGACAGGGGGATAGCAATCAGCCCCAGCATTTT CASSQRQGDSNQPQHF TRBJ1-5 TRBV2 TRBD1 NA
TGTGCCAGCAGTTCTCTAGGGGACCTACGGGGGAACACTGAAGCTTTCTTT CASSSLGDLRGNTEAFF TRBJ1-1 TRBV6-2/TRBV6-3 NA NA
TGTGCCAGCAGCCAATCTCCCTATGGCTACACCTTC CASSQSPYGYTF TRBJ1-2 TRBV3-1/TRBV3-2 NA NA
TGTGCCAGTAGTATCAGTTCTGCCTCTGGGGCCAACGTCCTGACTTTC CASSISSASGANVLTF TRBJ2-6 TRBV19 NA many
TGTGCTAGTGGTTTGGCCCCCTGGGGGAACTATGGCTACACCTTC CASGLAPWGNYGYTF TRBJ1-2 TRBV12-5 NA NA
TGCAGTGCCCAACGGAACTATGGCTACACCTTC CSAQRNYGYTF TRBJ1-2 TRBV20-1 NA NA
TGTGCCAGCAGCGTGCGGTCAGGCGGGGACATTCAGTACTTC CASSVRSGGDIQYF TRBJ2-4 TRBV9 NA NA